This TCR beta chain was found in a study of blood T cell repertoires in COVID-19. For the study at large: From the United States, Italy and Spain came samples of acute and convalescent COVID-19. From T cells, B-cell-depleted T cells, or PBMCs came the material, which was cDNA or gDNA.

TCRdb's copy holds only in-frame clones and misses some; the assay was immunoSEQ multiplex PCR. The sample contains approximately 300,000 clones, 80% to 90% of which appear only once. V shed 5 bases and J 7 bases; nucleotides not matched to a gene: 4. This CDR3 contains 15 residues. CDR1 and CDR2 (germline): SEHNR, FQNEAQ (reference sequence). Recovery among Cohort 3 donors was established by two negative PCRs, clearance, or symptom resolution. The source is a man younger than 45 who had recovered from COVID-19. The chain has TRBV7-9 and TRBJ1-6; 11 bases agree with TRBD1. The specimen sequenced was PBMCs or T cells enriched from blood (not recorded which). CDR3 amino acids: CASSPDRGQNSPLHF. Written as DNA, the CDR3 is TGTGCCAGCAGCCCGGACAGGGGGCAGAATTCACCCCTCCACTTT.